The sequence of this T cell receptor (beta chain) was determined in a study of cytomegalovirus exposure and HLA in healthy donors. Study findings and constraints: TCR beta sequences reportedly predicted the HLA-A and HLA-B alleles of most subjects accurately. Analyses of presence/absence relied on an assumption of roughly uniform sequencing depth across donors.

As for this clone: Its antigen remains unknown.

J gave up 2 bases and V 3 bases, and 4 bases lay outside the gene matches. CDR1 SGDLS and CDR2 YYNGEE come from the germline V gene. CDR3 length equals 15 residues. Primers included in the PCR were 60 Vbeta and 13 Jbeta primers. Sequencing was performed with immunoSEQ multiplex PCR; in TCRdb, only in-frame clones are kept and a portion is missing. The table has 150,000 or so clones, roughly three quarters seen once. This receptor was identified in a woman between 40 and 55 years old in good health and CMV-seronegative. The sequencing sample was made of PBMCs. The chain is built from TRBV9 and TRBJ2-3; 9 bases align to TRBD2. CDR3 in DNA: TGTGCCAGCAGCGCCCTAGCGGGATTCACAGATACGCAGTATTTT. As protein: CASSALAGFTDTQYF. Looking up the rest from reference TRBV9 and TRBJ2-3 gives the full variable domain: DSGVTQTPKHLITATGQRVTLRCSPRSGDLSVYWYQQSLDQGLQFLIQYYNGEERAKGNILERFSAQQFPDLHSELNLSSLELGDSALYFCASSALAGFTDTQYFGPGTRLTVL.